The rows below give T cell receptor beta chains drawn from one sample of a study of T cell repertoires in cytomegalovirus infection. Antigen specificity for these receptors is unknown. TCRdb fed the reads into MiXCR, producing one record per CDR3 protein. The sample records a few hundred thousand distinct CDR3 sequences, around two fifths being singletons. Sequences were derived from cultured PBMCs, sampled from culture after CMV antigen stimulation. The receptors derive from a human donor in good health (CMV status not recorded). Some clones in this sample may be carry-over from other donors' samples. CDR3s include the opening cysteine and the closing phenylalanine or tryptophan. The D gene is left open where the match is weak. Clone size, where shown, is once, few, many, or a class for clones that have expanded.

J gene: TRBJ1-6
clone size: few
V gene: TRBV27
D gene: TRBD1
CDR3 DNA: TGTGCCAGCAGTTTCAGGGGGGGGTATGATGGCAGGGGGAAACCCCTCCACTTT
CDR3 protein: CASSFRGGYDGRGKPLHF

J gene: TRBJ2-2
clone size: .
V gene: TRBV25-1
D gene: .
CDR3 DNA: TGTGCCAGCAGTTGGGAGGATTACACCGGGGAGCTGTTTTTT
CDR3 protein: CASSWEDYTGELFF

J gene: TRBJ1-5
clone size: .
V gene: TRBV10-2
D gene: .
CDR3 DNA: TGCGCCAGCACGGACAGAAATAGCAATCAGCCCCAGCATTTT
CDR3 protein: CASTDRNSNQPQHF

J gene: TRBJ2-1
clone size: few
V gene: TRBV6-2/TRBV6-3
D gene: TRBD2
CDR3 DNA: TGTGCCAGCAGCCGACTTGCGGGAGGGAGCCCGCGCAATGAGCAGTTCTTC
CDR3 protein: CASSRLAGGSPRNEQFF

J gene: TRBJ2-2
clone size: .
V gene: TRBV5-4
D gene: .
CDR3 DNA: TGTGCCAGCAGCTTGGATTTAGCGGTGGGCGGGGAGCTGTTTTTT
CDR3 protein: CASSLDLAVGGELFF

J gene: TRBJ1-1
clone size: few
V gene: TRBV12-3/TRBV12-4
D gene: .
CDR3 DNA: TGTGCCAGCAGTTTAACCAGACAGGTGGAGACTGAAGCTTTCTTT
CDR3 protein: CASSLTRQVETEAFF

J gene: TRBJ1-1
clone size: many
V gene: TRBV7-2
D gene: .
CDR3 DNA: TGTGCCAGCAGCTTAGTCGGAAGGGGGATCACTGAAGCTTTCTTT
CDR3 protein: CASSLVGRGITEAFF

J gene: TRBJ2-3
clone size: few
V gene: TRBV12-3/TRBV12-4
D gene: .
CDR3 DNA: .
CDR3 protein: CASSTSGVRADTQYF

J gene: TRBJ2-3
clone size: many
V gene: TRBV7-2
D gene: .
CDR3 DNA: TGTGCCAGCAGCTTAAATGCGGGGATCACAGATACGCAGTATTTT
CDR3 protein: CASSLNAGITDTQYF

J gene: TRBJ2-1
clone size: once
V gene: TRBV6-2/TRBV6-3
D gene: .
CDR3 DNA: TGTGCCAGCAGTTACTCGAAAGTCCATGAGCAGTTCTTC
CDR3 protein: CASSYSKVHEQFF

J gene: TRBJ2-7
clone size: few
V gene: TRBV28
D gene: .
CDR3 DNA: TGTGCCAGCAGCCCCAACAGACAGGAGACCTACGAGCAGTACTTC
CDR3 protein: CASSPNRQETYEQYF

J gene: TRBJ2-1
clone size: few
V gene: TRBV10-3
D gene: .
CDR3 DNA: TGTGCCATCAGTGGCCTAAGGGAGCAGTTCTTC
CDR3 protein: CAISGLREQFF

J gene: TRBJ1-2
clone size: .
V gene: TRBV19
D gene: TRBD1
CDR3 DNA: TGTGCCAGTAGTTATTCCGGGACAGGGGAGTATGGCTACACCTTC
CDR3 protein: CASSYSGTGEYGYTF

J gene: TRBJ2-5
clone size: few
V gene: TRBV4-3
D gene: .
CDR3 DNA: TGCGCCAGCAGCCGAAGTTTGATGGAAGAGACCCAGTACTTC
CDR3 protein: CASSRSLMEETQYF

J gene: TRBJ2-7
clone size: .
V gene: TRBV7-6
D gene: TRBD1
CDR3 DNA: TGTGCCAGCAGTTTTACAGGGGGCTTTTCGCCCTACGAGCAGTACTTC
CDR3 protein: CASSFTGGFSPYEQYF

J gene: TRBJ1-4
clone size: .
V gene: TRBV5-1
D gene: .
CDR3 DNA: TGCGCCAGCAGCCCCGGGACGATTAATGAAAAACTGTTTTTT
CDR3 protein: CASSPGTINEKLFF

J gene: TRBJ1-6
clone size: .
V gene: TRBV27
D gene: TRBD1
CDR3 DNA: TGTGCCAGCAGTTATAGGGGGCGAATCCAAAATAATTCACCCCTCCACTTT
CDR3 protein: CASSYRGRIQNNSPLHF

J gene: TRBJ2-1
clone size: once
V gene: TRBV20-1
D gene: .
CDR3 DNA: TGCAGTGCTAGAGAAAATGAGCAGTTCTTC
CDR3 protein: CSARENEQFF

J gene: TRBJ2-1
clone size: few
V gene: TRBV5-4
D gene: TRBD2
CDR3 DNA: TGTGCCAGCAGCTTCAGGCGGGGGAACAATGAGCAGTTCTTC
CDR3 protein: CASSFRRGNNEQFF

J gene: TRBJ2-3
clone size: .
V gene: TRBV19
D gene: .
CDR3 DNA: TGTGCCAGTAGTACCGGACTAACTCGAGATACGCAGTATTTT
CDR3 protein: CASSTGLTRDTQYF

J gene: TRBJ2-7
clone size: .
V gene: TRBV7-8
D gene: TRBD1
CDR3 DNA: TGTGCCAGCAGCTCCCGGGACAGGAGGTACGAGCAGTACTTC
CDR3 protein: CASSSRDRRYEQYF

J gene: TRBJ1-2
clone size: .
V gene: TRBV6-1
D gene: .
CDR3 DNA: TGTGCCAGCAGTGTGGGACACCTGCTTGACTATGGCTACACCTTC
CDR3 protein: CASSVGHLLDYGYTF

J gene: TRBJ1-1
clone size: .
V gene: TRBV28
D gene: .
CDR3 DNA: TGTGCCAGCACCACATTAGGGTACTCGGACACTGAAGCTTTCTTT
CDR3 protein: CASTTLGYSDTEAFF

J gene: TRBJ1-1
clone size: .
V gene: TRBV4-2
D gene: .
CDR3 DNA: TGTGCCAGCAGCCAAGATGGGTTCAGGGTGGCTTTCTTT
CDR3 protein: CASSQDGFRVAFF

J gene: TRBJ2-1
clone size: .
V gene: TRBV19
D gene: TRBD2
CDR3 DNA: TGTGCCAGTAGTATCCTAGCAGCGGGGAGCTCCTACAATGAGCAGTTCTTC
CDR3 protein: CASSILAAGSSYNEQFF

J gene: TRBJ2-1
clone size: .
V gene: TRBV7-2
D gene: .
CDR3 DNA: TGTGCCAGCAGCCCCGTGCAGGGGTTCTACAATGAGCAGTTCTTC
CDR3 protein: CASSPVQGFYNEQFF

J gene: TRBJ1-2
clone size: once
V gene: TRBV6-1
D gene: .
CDR3 DNA: TGTGCCAGCCGGGCCTACTATGGCTACACCTTC
CDR3 protein: CASRAYYGYTF

J gene: TRBJ1-1
clone size: .
V gene: TRBV7-2
D gene: TRBD1
CDR3 DNA: TGTGCCAGCAGACTTGACAGGGAGAACACTGAAGCTTTCTTT
CDR3 protein: CASRLDRENTEAFF

J gene: TRBJ2-3
clone size: many
V gene: TRBV7-2
D gene: TRBD2
CDR3 DNA: TGTGCCAGCAGCTTTGGCCCAGGACTAGCGGGATCTGGAGATACGCAGTATTTT
CDR3 protein: CASSFGPGLAGSGDTQYF

J gene: TRBJ2-7
clone size: few
V gene: TRBV7-8
D gene: .
CDR3 DNA: TGTGCCAGCAGCTTAGGGAGGGGCGAGCAGTACTTC
CDR3 protein: CASSLGRGEQYF

J gene: TRBJ2-3
clone size: .
V gene: TRBV7-2
D gene: .
CDR3 DNA: TGTGCCAGCAGCTTATTGAGACTAGTGTTTGGTACAGATACGCAGTATTTT
CDR3 protein: CASSLLRLVFGTDTQYF

J gene: TRBJ2-7
clone size: .
V gene: TRBV19
D gene: TRBD2
CDR3 DNA: TGTGCCAGTAGTATCTGGACTAGCGGCTACGAGCAGTACTTC
CDR3 protein: CASSIWTSGYEQYF

J gene: TRBJ2-1
clone size: few
V gene: TRBV7-2
D gene: .
CDR3 DNA: TGTGCCAGCAGCTCACGGGGCGGGCAGGTTAATGAGCAGTTCTTC
CDR3 protein: CASSSRGGQVNEQFF

J gene: TRBJ2-5
clone size: .
V gene: TRBV10-1
D gene: .
CDR3 DNA: TGCGCCAGCAGTGAAGGTCGAGGGGGAGAGCCTGAGACCCAGTACTTC
CDR3 protein: CASSEGRGGEPETQYF

J gene: TRBJ2-5
clone size: few
V gene: TRBV7-2
D gene: .
CDR3 DNA: TGTGCCAGCAGCTTAGAGGTGGAAGAGACCCAGTACTTC
CDR3 protein: CASSLEVEETQYF

J gene: TRBJ2-3
clone size: few
V gene: TRBV7-2
D gene: .
CDR3 DNA: TGTGCCAGCAGCAAAGGGACCTTCACAGATACGCAGTATTTT
CDR3 protein: CASSKGTFTDTQYF

J gene: TRBJ2-3
clone size: few
V gene: TRBV7-2
D gene: TRBD2
CDR3 DNA: TGTGCCAGCACCGCCCCAGGCGGGGGAGATACGCAGTATTTT
CDR3 protein: CASTAPGGGDTQYF

J gene: TRBJ2-5
clone size: .
V gene: TRBV7-2
D gene: TRBD2
CDR3 DNA: TGTGCCAGCACCTCCGGCGGACAGCGGGGGGAGACCCAGTACTTC
CDR3 protein: CASTSGGQRGETQYF

J gene: TRBJ2-2
clone size: .
V gene: TRBV19
D gene: .
CDR3 DNA: TGTGCCAGTACGGCCAGTTGGAACACCGGGGAGCTGTTTTTT
CDR3 protein: CASTASWNTGELFF

J gene: TRBJ1-4
clone size: many
V gene: TRBV7-2
D gene: .
CDR3 DNA: TGTGCCAGCAGCTTAAACCCGCTGGAAAAACTGTTTTTT
CDR3 protein: CASSLNPLEKLFF